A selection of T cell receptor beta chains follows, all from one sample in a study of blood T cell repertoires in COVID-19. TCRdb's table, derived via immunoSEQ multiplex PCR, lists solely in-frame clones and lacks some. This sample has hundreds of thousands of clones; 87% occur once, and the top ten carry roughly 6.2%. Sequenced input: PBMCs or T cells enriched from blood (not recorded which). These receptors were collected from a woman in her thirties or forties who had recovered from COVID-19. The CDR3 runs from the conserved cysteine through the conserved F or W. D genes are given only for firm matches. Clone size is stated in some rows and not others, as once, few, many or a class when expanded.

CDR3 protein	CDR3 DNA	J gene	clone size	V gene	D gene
CASSLGVAGANQPQHF	TGTGCCAGCAGCTTAGGTGTGGCGGGGGCGAATCAGCCCCAGCATTTT	TRBJ1-5	.	TRBV7-2	.
CASSSQGQGASEQYF	TGCGCCAGCAGCTCCCAAGGACAGGGGGCCTCCGAGCAGTACTTC	TRBJ2-7	.	TRBV5-1	TRBD1
CASSPPLTSGFYNEQFF	TGTGCCAGCTCTCCTCCATTGACTAGCGGGTTCTACAATGAGCAGTTCTTC	TRBJ2-1	.	TRBV18	TRBD2
CASSGDGLAREQYF	TGTGCCAGCAGTGGAGACGGACTAGCGCGAGAGCAGTACTTC	TRBJ2-7	.	TRBV28	TRBD2
CATSDFATANTGELFF	TGTGCCACCAGTGATTTCGCGACAGCGAACACCGGGGAGCTGTTTTTT	TRBJ2-2	once	TRBV24-1	.
CASSKARGMNTEAFF	TGCGCCAGCAGCAAGGCGCGGGGAATGAACACTGAAGCTTTCTTT	TRBJ1-1	once	TRBV5-1	.
CASSLRGQGLMNTEAFF	TGTGCCAGCTCACTAAGGGGACAGGGGCTTATGAACACTGAAGCTTTCTTT	TRBJ1-1	.	TRBV18	TRBD1
CASSPNRVRGSIEFF	TGTGCCAGCAGCCCCAACAGGGTTAGGGGTTCTATTGAGTTCTTC	TRBJ2-1	few	TRBV7-8	.
CASSPRVGNTIYF	TGTGCCAGCAGCCCTCGGGTTGGAAACACCATATATTTT	TRBJ1-3	.	TRBV7-2	.
CASSRRGATEAFF	TGTGCCAGCAGCCGAAGGGGTGCCACTGAAGCTTTCTTT	TRBJ1-1	.	TRBV3-1/TRBV3-2	.
CASSFQGPNEKLFF	TGCGCCAGCAGTTTCCAGGGCCCGAATGAAAAACTGTTTTTT	TRBJ1-4	.	TRBV5-1	.
CASSPLRVQNEQFF	TGTGCCAGCTCACCATTACGAGTACAGAATGAGCAGTTCTTC	TRBJ2-1	.	TRBV18	.
CASSFGDSYEQYF	TGTGCCAGCAGTTTCGGAGACTCCTACGAGCAGTACTTC	TRBJ2-7	.	TRBV28	.
CASSPRTAMNTEAFF	TGTGCCAGCAGCCCCCGGACAGCGATGAACACTGAAGCTTTCTTT	TRBJ1-1	.	TRBV2	.
CASSTGLAGTGELFF	TGTGCCAGTAGTACGGGGCTAGCGGGCACCGGGGAGCTGTTTTTT	TRBJ2-2	few	TRBV19	TRBD2
CASSLNGGRASTDTQYF	TGTGCCAGCAGCTTGAATGGCGGGAGGGCCAGTACAGATACGCAGTATTTT	TRBJ2-3	once	TRBV5-4	TRBD2
CATSDGGLASGRLGAQQFF	TGTGCCACCAGTGACGGGGGGCTGGCTAGCGGGAGGCTTGGGGCCCAGCAGTTCTTC	TRBJ2-1	.	TRBV24-1	TRBD2
CASSPPPGLAGEGKRGTGELFF	TGCGCCAGCAGCCCCCCCCCGGGACTAGCGGGAGAGGGCAAGCGGGGCACCGGGGAGCTGTTTTTT	TRBJ2-2	.	TRBV4-1	TRBD2
CASQLRDSNSNQPQHF	TGTGCCAGCCAGCTCCGGGACAGTAATAGCAATCAGCCCCAGCATTTT	TRBJ1-5	.	TRBV21-1	.
CASEQMRTSPTYEQYF	TGTGCCAGCGAACAAATGAGGACTAGCCCAACCTACGAGCAGTACTTC	TRBJ2-7	.	TRBV28	TRBD2
CATHSTGLETQYF	TGTGCCACCCACTCGACAGGGCTGGAGACCCAGTACTTC	TRBJ2-5	.	TRBV28	TRBD1
CASSLLAAYNEQFF	TGTGCCAGCAGCCTACTAGCGGCCTACAATGAGCAGTTCTTC	TRBJ2-1	.	TRBV14	TRBD2
CASSLKLANYGYTF	TGTGCCAGCAGTTTAAAGCTAGCTAACTATGGCTACACCTTC	TRBJ1-2	.	TRBV28	.
CATSDPSKGNTIYF	TGTGCCACCAGTGATCCCTCTAAGGGAAACACCATATATTTT	TRBJ1-3	.	TRBV24-1	.
CASSLKAAAWSSYNSPLHF	TGTGCCAGCAGTTTAAAGGCGGCGGCTTGGAGCTCCTATAATTCACCCCTCCACTTT	TRBJ1-6	.	TRBV27	.
CASSLSFGAATEAFF	TGTGCCAGCAGCTTATCGTTCGGTGCTGCGACTGAAGCTTTCTTT	TRBJ1-1	few	TRBV5-5	.
CASSPGQGGDLYGYTF	TGTGCCAGCAGCCCGGGACAGGGCGGGGACCTATATGGCTACACCTTC	TRBJ1-2	.	TRBV7-9	TRBD1
CASRSQTGVSTDTQYF	TGTGCCAGCAGGTCTCAGACAGGAGTAAGCACAGATACGCAGTATTTT	TRBJ2-3	once	TRBV7-8	.